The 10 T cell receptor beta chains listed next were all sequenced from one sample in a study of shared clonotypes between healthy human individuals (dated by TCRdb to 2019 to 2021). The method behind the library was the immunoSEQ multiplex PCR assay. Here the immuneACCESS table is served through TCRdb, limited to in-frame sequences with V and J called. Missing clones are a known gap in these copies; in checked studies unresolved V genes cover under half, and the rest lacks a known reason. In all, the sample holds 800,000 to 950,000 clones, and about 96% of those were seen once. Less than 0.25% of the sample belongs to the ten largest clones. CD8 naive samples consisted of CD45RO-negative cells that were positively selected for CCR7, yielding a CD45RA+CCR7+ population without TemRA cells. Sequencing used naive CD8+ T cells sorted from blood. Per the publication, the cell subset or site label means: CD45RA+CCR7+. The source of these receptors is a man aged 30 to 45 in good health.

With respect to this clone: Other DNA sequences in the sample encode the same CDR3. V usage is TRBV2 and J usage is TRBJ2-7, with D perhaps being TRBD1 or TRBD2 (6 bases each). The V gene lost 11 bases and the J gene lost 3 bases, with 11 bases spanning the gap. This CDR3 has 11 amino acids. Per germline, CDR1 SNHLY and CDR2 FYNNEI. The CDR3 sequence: CAGGQGYEQYF. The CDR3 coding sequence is TGTGCCGGGGGGCAGGGCTACGAGCAGTACTTC.

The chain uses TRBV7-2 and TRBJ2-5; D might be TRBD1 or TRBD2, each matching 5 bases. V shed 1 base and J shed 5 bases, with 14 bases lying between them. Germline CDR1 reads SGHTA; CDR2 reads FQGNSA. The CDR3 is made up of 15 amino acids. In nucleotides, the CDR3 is TGTGCCAGCAGCTTAGACGAGGGGCTCCGGGAGACCCAGTACTTC. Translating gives CASSLDEGLRETQYF.

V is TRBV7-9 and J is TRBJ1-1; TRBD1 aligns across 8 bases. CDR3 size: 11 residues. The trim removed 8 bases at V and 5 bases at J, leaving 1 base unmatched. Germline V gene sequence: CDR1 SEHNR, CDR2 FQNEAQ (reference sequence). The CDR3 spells CASQGATEAFF. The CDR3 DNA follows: TGTGCCAGCCAGGGGGCTACTGAAGCTTTCTTT.

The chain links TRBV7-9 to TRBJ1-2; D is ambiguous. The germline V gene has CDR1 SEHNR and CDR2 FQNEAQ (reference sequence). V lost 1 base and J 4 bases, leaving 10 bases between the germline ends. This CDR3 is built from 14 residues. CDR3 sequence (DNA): TGTGCCAGCAGCTTAGAAACCCAGGCCTATGGCTACACCTTC. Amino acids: CASSLETQAYGYTF. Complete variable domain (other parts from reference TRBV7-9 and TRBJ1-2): DTGVSQNPRHKITKRGQNVTFRCDPISEHNRLYWYRQTLGQGPEFLTYFQNEAQLEKSRLLSDRFSAERPKGSFSTLEIQRTEQGDSAMYLCASSLETQAYGYTFGSGTRLTVV.

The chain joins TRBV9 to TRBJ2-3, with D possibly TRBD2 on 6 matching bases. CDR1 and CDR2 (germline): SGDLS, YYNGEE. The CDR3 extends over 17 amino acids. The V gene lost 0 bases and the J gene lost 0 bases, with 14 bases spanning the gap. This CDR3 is CASSVDGGATSTDTQYF. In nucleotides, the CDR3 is TGTGCCAGCAGCGTAGACGGCGGGGCAACAAGCACAGATACGCAGTATTTT.

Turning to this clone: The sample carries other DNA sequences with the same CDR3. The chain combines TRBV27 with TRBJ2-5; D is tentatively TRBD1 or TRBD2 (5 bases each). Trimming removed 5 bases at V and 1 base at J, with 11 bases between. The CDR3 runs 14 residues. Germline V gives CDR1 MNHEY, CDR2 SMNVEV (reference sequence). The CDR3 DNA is TGTGCCAGCAGTCCAGGGACGTCCCAAGAGACCCAGTACTTC. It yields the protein CASSPGTSQETQYF.

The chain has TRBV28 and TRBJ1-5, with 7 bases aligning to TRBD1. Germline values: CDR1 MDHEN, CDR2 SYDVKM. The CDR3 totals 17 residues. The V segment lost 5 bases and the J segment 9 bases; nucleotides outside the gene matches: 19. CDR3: CASSKKRGTAGLRPQHF. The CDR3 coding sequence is TGTGCCAGCAGTAAGAAACGAGGGACAGCTGGTTTGAGGCCCCAGCATTTT.

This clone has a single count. CDR3 sequence (DNA): TGTGCCAGCAGGCCGGGCGGGAGTCCCCACGAGCAGTACTTC. Protein: CASRPGGSPHEQYF. The V call is TRBV7-9, the J call TRBJ2-7; 7 bases match TRBD2. The CDR3 runs to 14 residues. Trimming took 6 bases from V and 5 from J; bases not matched to a gene: 10. CDR1 and CDR2 (germline): SEHNR, FQNEAQ (reference sequence).

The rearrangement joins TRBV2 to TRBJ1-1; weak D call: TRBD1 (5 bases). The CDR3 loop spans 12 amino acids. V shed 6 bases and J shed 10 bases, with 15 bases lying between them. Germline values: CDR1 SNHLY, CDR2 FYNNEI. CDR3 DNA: TGTGCCAGCAGGGGGCGAGGGACTCGAGCTTTCTTT. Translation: CASRGRGTRAFF.

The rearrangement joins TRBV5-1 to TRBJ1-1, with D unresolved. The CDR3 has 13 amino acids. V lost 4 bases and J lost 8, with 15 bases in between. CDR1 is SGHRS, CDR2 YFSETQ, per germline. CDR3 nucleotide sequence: TGCGCCAGCAGCCCCCGGCCCCCTCAGGAAGCTTTCTTT. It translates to CASSPRPPQEAFF.